The sequence of this TCR beta chain was determined in a study of CD8+ T cells in alopecia areata (dated by TCRdb to the late 2010s). At the level of the whole study: Treated patients were enrolled in an open-label pilot trial of oral tofacitinib, 5 to 10 mg twice daily, for moderate-to-severe alopecia areata. Tofacitinib was given for 6 to 18 months, followed by 6 months of follow-up off drug to assess delayed response and recurrence. The study used high-throughput TCRbeta sequencing to examine T cell clonal expansion in alopecia areata, in both the C3H/HeJ mouse model and human patients. In humans, TCRbeta sequencing was performed on scalp tissue and on sorted CD4+ and CD8+ peripheral blood T cells from healthy controls and from patients with patchy or totalis/universalis alopecia areata. Biopsies were taken from tofacitinib-treated patients at baseline and at 4 and 24 weeks of treatment, and a later scalp biopsy was taken in several of the tofacitinib-treated patients. Clonality in the scalp was compared among normal scalp (n=4), patchy alopecia areata scalp (n=8), and alopecia totalis/universalis scalp (n=8). RNA came from the PAXgene miRNA kit for fixed scalp, the miRNeasy kit for PBMCs, and the RNeasy kit for mouse skin. TCRbeta CDR3 regions were amplified by immunoSEQ multiplex PCR using 35 Vbeta forward and 13 Jbeta reverse primers.

Remarks on this clone: Its antigen has not been determined. No much larger clonotype is one base removed from it; base qualities were not supplied.

The investigation overall reported the following: Compared with normal scalp, lesional scalp had higher clonality and more expanded CD8+ clones, particularly in alopecia totalis/universalis, a pattern that suggests antigenic drive. Compared with mice, TCR sequences shared between patients were less clear, possibly partly because of HLA diversity across the patient population. Resident alphabeta T cells in normal human skin are also sequenced, complicating scalp TCR repertoire analysis, unlike mouse skin dominated by gammadelta T cells.

The library was prepared using the immunoSEQ multiplex PCR assay. To provide template for TCR sequencing, every sample had RNA extracted and reverse transcribed into cDNA. SuperScript III was used for first-strand cDNA synthesis, primed with a 2:1 mix of oligo-dT and random hexamers. A synthetic immune receptor repertoire was used to gauge amplification bias, and whatever bias remained was removed computationally. In the authors' own workflow: Raw reads were preprocessed to remove errors, and CDR3 was defined according to IMGT conventions as the region from the conserved cysteine to phenylalanine. Clonality was calculated as 1 minus Shannon entropy normalized by log2 of the number of productive unique TCRs. Scalp TCRbeta sequences were cross-referenced with sorted blood CD4 and CD8 repertoires so that the CD4 or CD8 identity of scalp clones could be inferred. Sourced from immuneACCESS, this table was stored by TCRdb with only in-frame sequences that have V and J called. A share of the clones is absent; for the studies checked, an unresolved V gene accounts for under half, and the remainder has no known explanation. The V and J calls and clone size are taken from that table; D and trimming were inferred from the DNA. The sample table holds about 180,000 clones, of which approximately 70% were seen once. The ten largest make up over 9.5% of the sample.

CDR1 and CDR2 are read off the germline V gene (reference sequence) as GTSNPN and SVGIG. V was cut back by 3 bases and J by 6 bases, leaving a gap of 12 bases between them. From cysteine to phenylalanine, the CDR3 is 12 amino acids long. The retained sequence is limited to the CDR3, 36 bases, with the frame set at the first base. Explained via the paper, the time point label denotes: baseline before oral tofacitinib. Lesional scalp punch biopsies and peripheral blood were obtained from alopecia areata patients. PBMCs were isolated by density centrifugation and stained for CD3, CD4 and CD8, after which CD4+ and CD8+ T cells were sorted on a FACSAria.

This sequence was found in a human donor with alopecia areata. Here the chain combines TRBV30 and TRBJ2-7; a tentative D call is TRBD2 (5 bases match). Sequencing was performed on CD8+ T cells sorted from blood, taken at week 0. The CDR3 region: CAWRPLATEQYF. The DNA is as follows: TGTGCCTGGAGGCCCCTAGCTACCGAGCAGTACTTC.